The rows below give T cell receptor beta chains drawn from one sample of a study of identical twins. TCRdb analysed the 5' RACE reads with MiXCR anew, one entry per CDR3 protein. The profile covers more than 200,000 distinct CDR3 sequences, with 9.4% appearing a single time and over 4.5% taken by the ten largest. Material: memory (CD45RO+) T cells sorted from blood. The receptors were gathered from a young woman in good health. Each CDR3 is given with its conserved first and last residue. A D gene is named only where the DNA matches it firmly. Clone size is not always given. Where it is, it says once, few, many or a class for expanded clones.

clone_size: -
j_call: TRBJ1-3
v_call: TRBV3-1
d_call: -
cdr3_nt: TGTGCCAGCAGCCAAGTTTGGGGGAGTGGAAACACCATATATTTT
cdr3_aa: CASSQVWGSGNTIYF

clone_size: -
j_call: TRBJ2-5
v_call: TRBV6-1
d_call: -
cdr3_nt: TGTGCCAGCAGTAATTCACAGGGTTGGGAGACCCAGTACTTC
cdr3_aa: CASSNSQGWETQYF

clone_size: many
j_call: TRBJ2-6
v_call: TRBV5-1
d_call: -
cdr3_nt: TGCGCCAGCAGAGGGGGGACTGACGGAGGGGCCAACGTCCTGACTTTC
cdr3_aa: CASRGGTDGGANVLTF

clone_size: -
j_call: TRBJ2-1
v_call: TRBV18
d_call: -
cdr3_nt: TGTGCCAGCTCACCTCCCTTCACGGGGAATGAGCAGTTCTTC
cdr3_aa: CASSPPFTGNEQFF

clone_size: -
j_call: TRBJ2-2
v_call: TRBV27
d_call: TRBD2
cdr3_nt: TGTGCCAGCAGTACCAGCGGGACCGCGAACACCGGGGAGCTGTTTTTT
cdr3_aa: CASSTSGTANTGELFF

clone_size: -
j_call: TRBJ2-3
v_call: TRBV21-1
d_call: -
cdr3_nt: TGTGCCAGCAGCACAGACAGGGGCATCACAGATACGCAGTATTTT
cdr3_aa: CASSTDRGITDTQYF

clone_size: many
j_call: TRBJ2-3
v_call: TRBV15
d_call: -
cdr3_nt: TGTGCCACCAGCAGGCTAGCTTGGGGCACAGATACGCAGTATTTT
cdr3_aa: CATSRLAWGTDTQYF

clone_size: few
j_call: TRBJ1-1
v_call: TRBV2
d_call: -
cdr3_nt: TGTGCCAGCAGGGAAGGGATGGCAGGAGCTTTCTTT
cdr3_aa: CASREGMAGAFF

clone_size: many
j_call: TRBJ1-2
v_call: TRBV7-3
d_call: -
cdr3_nt: TGTGCCAGCAGCTTATCCTCCGGCCGTGATGGAGGCTACACCTTC
cdr3_aa: CASSLSSGRDGGYTF

clone_size: few
j_call: TRBJ1-4
v_call: TRBV15
d_call: -
cdr3_nt: TGTGCCACCAGCAGAGATAGACGGAGAGCTGAAGGGAAACTGTTTTTT
cdr3_aa: CATSRDRRRAEGKLFF

clone_size: few
j_call: TRBJ1-1
v_call: TRBV20-1
d_call: -
cdr3_nt: TGCAGTGCCTCAGGTCCAGAAGGGGGGACTTTCTTT
cdr3_aa: CSASGPEGGTFF

clone_size: many
j_call: TRBJ2-7
v_call: TRBV7-9
d_call: TRBD1
cdr3_nt: TGTGCCAGCAGCAGGGGACAGAGCGAGCAGTACTTC
cdr3_aa: CASSRGQSEQYF